One sample yielded the 29 T cell receptor beta chains listed below, sequenced in a study of blood T cell repertoires in COVID-19. Libraries were prepared by immunoSEQ multiplex PCR; TCRdb keeps only in-frame clonotypes and omits some of them. The sample has more than 300,000 clones; more than 75% are singletons. Sequencing used PBMCs or T cells enriched from blood (not recorded which). These receptors all stem from a woman aged 18-29 years who had recovered from COVID-19.

The chain joins TRBV3-1 (or the pseudogene TRBV3-2) to TRBJ2-7; tentatively, D is TRBD1 (5 bases). CDR3 length equals 15 residues. Per the germline V gene, CDR1 is LGHDT and CDR2 is YNNKEL (reference sequence). Trimming pared 1 base from V and 5 bases from J, leaving 15 bases between. CDR3 sequence reads: CASSQGQSWKDEQYF. The CDR3 coding sequence is TGTGCCAGCAGCCAAGGACAGTCCTGGAAGGACGAGCAGTACTTC.

The table lists this clone with a few counts. This chain uses TRBV10-1 with TRBJ2-7; D remains unclear. V was shortened by 5 bases and J by 5 bases, with 22 bases between the two germline ends. CDR1 is WNHNN and CDR2 is SYGVQD in the germline V gene (reference sequence). CDR3 length: 16 residues. CDR3 sequence (DNA): TGCGCCAGCAGTCCTCCCGAGAGGAGCGCAGTCGACGAGCAGTACTTC. Its protein product is CASSPPERSAVDEQYF.

In DNA, the CDR3 is TGCGCCAGCAGCTTGGAAGCCTTGTCTAACTCCTACGAGCAGTACTTC. It specifies CASSLEALSNSYEQYF. V gene TRBV5-1 combines with J gene TRBJ2-7; no firm D call. Trimming removed 0 bases from V and 0 bases from J, with 13 bases in between. The germline CDR1 and CDR2 sequences are SGHRS and YFSETQ. The CDR3 is 16 amino acids.

In this sample, this clone turned up once. The chain has TRBV28 and TRBJ2-3; 12 nucleotides agree with TRBD2. Germline CDR1 is MDHEN and CDR2 is SYDVKM. The junction had 7 bases not matched to a gene; V was cut back by 3 bases and J by 0 bases. The CDR3 spans 18 residues. The CDR3 DNA reads TGTGCCAGCAGTTTTGTCGGGACTAGCGGGCCAAGCACAGATACGCAGTATTTT. Protein: CASSFVGTSGPSTDTQYF.

The chain joins TRBV5-1 to TRBJ2-5; tentatively, D is TRBD2 (7 bases). Germline lookup yields CDR1 SGHRS and CDR2 YFSETQ. The CDR3 spans 16 residues. Trimming left V 0 bases short and J 3 bases short, with 15 bases between. DNA of the CDR3: TGCGCCAGCAGCTTGGGCAGGGGAGGGGGAGAAGAGACCCAGTACTTC. Translating gives CASSLGRGGGEETQYF.

This chain joins TRBV19 and TRBJ1-1; D unclear. Germline CDR1 and CDR2: LNHDA and SQIVND (reference sequence). The V end was cut by 3 bases, the J end by 3 bases, with 17 bases between. CDR3 length equals 16 residues. Written as DNA, the CDR3 is TGTGCCAGTAGTATGATCGGGGAAGGTGTGGACACTGAAGCTTTCTTT. It yields the protein CASSMIGEGVDTEAFF.

The chain couples TRBV19 to TRBJ2-3; TRBD1 matches 10 bases. Germline V gives CDR1 LNHDA, CDR2 SQIVND (reference sequence). This CDR3 spans 14 amino acids. The junction had 9 bases not matched to a gene; V was cut back by 8 bases and J by 7 bases. The CDR3 DNA sequence: TGTGCCAGTGTGGGGACAGGGGAGGTGTATACGCAGTATTTT. It is translated as CASVGTGEVYTQYF.

V gene TRBV30 combines with J gene TRBJ2-2, with 9 positions matching TRBD1. Germline-derived CDR1 and CDR2 are GTSNPN and SVGIG (reference sequence). The CDR3 has 17 amino acids. The V gene end was trimmed by 3 bases and the J gene end by 5 bases; junction bases not matched to a gene: 13. The CDR3 region is CAWSNRNRGRRTGELFF. The CDR3 DNA reads TGTGCCTGGAGCAATCGAAACAGGGGGCGCCGAACCGGGGAGCTGTTTTTT. The full variable domain, in which reference TRBV30 and TRBJ2-2 provide the parts outside the CDR3, is SQTIHQWPATLVQPVGSPLSLECTVEGTSNPNLYWYRQAAGRGLQLLFYSVGIGQISSEVPQNLSASRPQDRQFILSSKKLLLSDSGFYLCAWSNRNRGRRTGELFFGEGSRLTVL.

The rearrangement uses TRBV27 and TRBJ1-2, with a weak D call TRBD1 (5 bases). The V gene's germline CDR1 is MNHEY and CDR2 SMNVEV (reference sequence). This CDR3 comprises 14 residues. The germline V and J ends were trimmed by 3 bases and 2 bases, with 10 bases remaining between them. CDR3 coding DNA: TGTGCCAGCAGTTTTGCCAGGGCCAACTATGGCTACACCTTC. Residues: CASSFARANYGYTF.

The rearrangement joins TRBV4-3 to TRBJ2-3, with 7 positions matching TRBD1. With V trimmed by 6 bases and J by 2 bases, 5 bases remained unmatched. This CDR3 has 14 residues. The germline gives CDR1 LGHNA, CDR2 YSLEER. This chain's CDR3 is CASSMDRYTDTQYF. CDR3 nucleotide sequence: TGCGCCAGCAGTATGGACAGGTACACAGATACGCAGTATTTT.

On this clone itself: An end of the junction differs from the germline gene, which may be a read error. J is TRBJ1-2 and V is TRBV15; D might be TRBD1 (5 bases). Germline values: CDR1 LNHNV, CDR2 YYDKDF (reference sequence). CDR3 size: 16 residues. DNA of the CDR3: TGTGCCACCAGCAGAGATCGGCCCGGGGAGGGACGCGGGGTCGACTTC. It translates to CATSRDRPGEGRGVDF. The full variable domain, its missing parts supplied by reference TRBV15 and TRBJ1-2, is DAMVIQNPRYQVTQFGKPVTLSCSQTLNHNVMYWYQQKSSQAPKLLFHYYDKDFNNEADTPDNFQSRRPNTSFCFLDIRSPGLGDTAMYLCATSRDRPGEGRGVDFGSGTRLTVV.

This clone is a singleton in its sample. This sequence joins TRBV4-1 and TRBJ2-7; the match to TRBD1 covers 10 bases. CDR3 length: 14 amino acids. J was trimmed by 2 bases and V by 4 bases; bases with no gene match: 2. Germline CDR1 and CDR2: MGHRA and YSYEKL. CDR3 loop: CASSPGTGAYEQYF. CDR3 bases: TGCGCCAGCAGCCCTGGGACAGGGGCCTACGAGCAGTACTTC.

The gene calls are TRBV29-1 and TRBJ1-1, with 7 positions matching TRBD1. Germline assignment: CDR1 SQVTM and CDR2 ANQGSEA. The CDR3 sequence is 11 residues long. CDR3 region: CRGDRNTEAFF. The CDR3, as DNA: TGCAGAGGGGACAGGAACACTGAAGCTTTCTTT. Based on the CDR3 plus reference TRBV29-1 and TRBJ1-1, the full variable domain is SAVISQKPSRDICQRGTSLTIQCQVDSQVTMMFWYRQQPGQSLTLIATANQGSEATYESGFVIDKFPISRPNLTFSTLTVSNMSPEDSSIYLCRGDRNTEAFFGQGTRLTVV.

This clone showed up just once. The chain combines TRBV2 with TRBJ1-6; D unresolved. This CDR3 comprises 11 residues. Germline CDR1 and CDR2: SNHLY and FYNNEI. V was clipped by 7 bases and J by 15 bases, with 13 bases between them. The CDR3 nucleotides read TGTGCCAGCACCACCGGGAGCTTCCTCCACTTT. Protein sequence: CASTTGSFLHF.

J is TRBJ1-1 and V is TRBV3-1 (or the pseudogene TRBV3-2), with 8 bases aligning to TRBD1. Looked up from germline, CDR1 is LGHDT and CDR2 is YNNKEL (reference sequence). The V gene end was trimmed by 4 bases and the J gene end by 0 bases; junction bases not matched to a gene: 4. CDR3 length: 15 residues. DNA of the CDR3: TGTGCCAGCAGCCGAGGGGACAGGATGAACACTGAAGCTTTCTTT. Its protein product is CASSRGDRMNTEAFF.

The chain uses TRBV19 and TRBJ1-1; 10 bases are a match to TRBD1. There are 17 residues in the CDR3. Germline V gene data show CDR1 as LNHDA and CDR2 as SQIVND (reference sequence). V trimming: 5 bases; J trimming: 0 bases; junction bases outside the gene matches: 9. The CDR3 spells CASSPGTGEHLNTEAFF. The CDR3 DNA follows: TGTGCCAGTAGTCCCGGGACAGGGGAACATTTGAACACTGAAGCTTTCTTT.

The chain has TRBV5-1 and TRBJ2-3, with 8 bases matching TRBD2. CDR1 is SGHRS, CDR2 YFSETQ, per germline. V gave up 4 bases and J gave up 1 base; unmatched junction bases: 5. This CDR3 has 15 residues. DNA of the CDR3: TGCGCCAGCAGCGCCCAGACTAGCGGCACAGATACGCAGTATTTT. This codes for CASSAQTSGTDTQYF.

This clone was counted once. This chain uses TRBV9 with TRBJ2-3; a weak D match, TRBD2 (6 bases). The CDR3 consists of 15 residues. Trimming pared 3 bases from V and 3 bases from J, leaving 14 bases between. In germline, CDR1 is SGDLS, CDR2 YYNGEE. The CDR3 region is CASSAGLIGTDTQYF. The CDR3 nucleotides are TGTGCCAGCAGCGCCGGACTAATCGGTACAGATACGCAGTATTTT.

This rearrangement joins TRBV6-5 to TRBJ2-7, with TRBD1 as a possible D gene (6 bases). Deletions cut 0 bases from V and 4 bases from J, with 13 bases between. Germline CDR1 is MNHEY and CDR2 is SVGAGI. The CDR3 sequence is 15 residues long. CDR3 sequence (DNA): TGTGCCAGCAGTTACTCACAGGGTACCTCTTACGAGCAGTACTTC. Translating gives CASSYSQGTSYEQYF.

V gene TRBV7-9 combines with J gene TRBJ1-1; 8 bases are a match to TRBD1. Per the germline V gene, CDR1 is SEHNR and CDR2 is FQNEAQ (reference sequence). V lost 4 bases and J lost 8; bases outside the gene matches: 3. The CDR3 has 12 residues. CDR3 nucleotides: TGTGCCAGCAGCTCCAGGGGGCTGGAAGCTTTCTTT. Its protein is CASSSRGLEAFF.

This chain connects TRBV18 to TRBJ2-3, with no clear D. The CDR3 runs to 13 residues. Trimming pared 3 bases from V and 4 bases from J, leaving 8 bases between. Per germline, CDR1 KGHSH and CDR2 LQKENI. DNA for the CDR3: TGTGCCAGCTCACCCAGGTGGGCAGATACGCAGTATTTT. This sequence encodes CASSPRWADTQYF.

V and J are TRBV15 and TRBJ1-2; 8 bases fit TRBD1. V was clipped by 1 base and J by 8 bases; unmatched bases: 15. The CDR3 sequence is 17 residues long. Germline assignment: CDR1 LNHNV and CDR2 YYDKDF (reference sequence). The CDR3 region is CATSRGFLDQGAEGYTF. In DNA, the CDR3 is TGTGCCACCAGCAGAGGTTTTTTAGATCAGGGGGCTGAAGGCTACACCTTC.

This rearrangement joins TRBV5-6 to TRBJ1-2; 9 nucleotides line up with TRBD1. Germline CDR1 is SGHDT and CDR2 is YYEEEE. The CDR3 is made up of 14 amino acids. Unmatched junction bases numbered 7, after V lost 2 bases and J lost 8 bases. CDR3 region: CASSFGTGLEGYTF. As DNA, the CDR3 is TGTGCCAGCAGCTTCGGGACAGGGTTGGAAGGCTACACCTTC.

The genes are TRBV25-1 and TRBJ1-6; D perhaps matches TRBD1 (5 bases). Germline V gene data show CDR1 as MGHDK and CDR2 as SYGVNS. The CDR3 has 18 residues. Trimming removed 5 bases at V and 3 bases at J, with 20 bases between. In DNA, the CDR3 is TGTGCCAGCAGTCCCACGGGGGAGTACGACCTCTATAATTCACCCCTCCACTTT. Translated: CASSPTGEYDLYNSPLHF. Combining the CDR3 with reference TRBV25-1 and TRBJ1-6 gives the whole variable domain EADIYQTPRYLVIGTGKKITLECSQTMGHDKMYWYQQDPGMELHLIHYSYGVNSTEKGDLSSESTVSRIRTEHFPLTLESARPSHTSQYLCASSPTGEYDLYNSPLHFGNGTRLTVT.

The chain carries TRBV5-5 and TRBJ1-5; 8 bases match TRBD1. CDR3 size: 15 residues. The V gene end was trimmed by 4 bases and the J gene end by 6 bases; junction bases not matched to a gene: 9. Germline CDR1 and CDR2: SGHKS and YYEKEE (reference sequence). DNA of the CDR3: TGTGCCAGCAGCCTCGACAGGGGATTGCGTCAGCCCCAGCATTTT. As protein: CASSLDRGLRQPQHF.

This rearrangement joins TRBV7-2 to TRBJ1-2, with a possible D match to TRBD1 (5 bases). CDR3 length: 14 amino acids. The germline V gene has CDR1 SGHTA and CDR2 FQGNSA. Trimming stripped 4 bases from V and 0 bases from J, with 9 bases between. CDR3 coding DNA: TGTGCCAGCAGCTCGACGGGGGCTAACTATGGCTACACCTTC. Amino acids: CASSSTGANYGYTF.

The CDR3 sequence: CASSSGVGEKLFF. CDR3 in DNA: TGTGCCAGCAGTTCGGGAGTGGGTGAAAAACTGTTTTTT. The chain combines TRBV9 with TRBJ1-4; D gene uncertain. The CDR3 loop spans 13 amino acids. Between the trimmed V and J ends, which lost 5 bases and 7 bases, there was a span of 12 bases. The germline V gene encodes CDR1 SGDLS and CDR2 YYNGEE.

The chain uses TRBV24-1 and TRBJ2-3; D is perhaps TRBD2 (7 bases). The ends were cut back, 3 bases at V and 1 base at J, with 16 bases in the middle. Germline lookup yields CDR1 KGHDR and CDR2 SFDVKD. The CDR3 covers 17 residues. CDR3 in amino acids: CATSDARGAEGTDTQYF. Here the CDR3 DNA reads TGTGCCACCAGTGATGCCCGGGGGGCTGAAGGCACAGATACGCAGTATTTT.

The CDR3 reads CASSQDSPFSNQPQHF. The CDR3 DNA sequence: TGTGCCAGCAGTCAGGACAGCCCCTTCAGCAATCAGCCCCAGCATTTT. The chain couples TRBV2 to TRBJ1-5, with TRBD1 as a possible D gene (6 bases). Trimming pared 5 bases from V and 1 base from J, leaving 15 bases between. This CDR3 contains 16 residues. Germline V gene sequence: CDR1 SNHLY, CDR2 FYNNEI.